The 4 T cell receptor beta chains reported below all come from one sample, sequenced in a study of cytomegalovirus exposure and HLA in healthy donors. PCR primers comprised 60 Vbeta and 13 Jbeta primers. TCRdb's table, derived via immunoSEQ multiplex PCR, lists solely in-frame clones and lacks some. The table includes about 130,000 clones, about four fifths detected once. The source material was PBMCs. The receptors shown here come from a woman aged 60 to 75 in good health and CMV-seropositive.

The chain joins TRBV29-1 to TRBJ1-2; 10 nucleotides line up with TRBD1. CDR1 is SQVTM and CDR2 is ANQGSEA in the germline V gene. V shed 1 base, J shed 7 bases, and the junction held 6 bases outside the gene matches. The CDR3 is made up of 14 amino acids. CDR3 loop: CSVEVTGGFSGYTF. For the CDR3, the DNA is TGCAGCGTTGAAGTGACAGGGGGCTTCTCTGGCTACACCTTC.

This clone was recorded a few times. The chain links TRBV6-6 to TRBJ1-3, with no clear D. Germline CDR1 is MNHNY and CDR2 is SVGAGI (reference sequence). V was clipped by 0 bases and J by 0 bases, with 6 bases between them. The CDR3 extends over 15 amino acids. CDR3 in DNA: TGTGCCAGCAGTTACTCCCAGGACTCTGGAAACACCATATATTTT. This encodes CASSYSQDSGNTIYF.

There are a few counts of this clone. The chain couples TRBV30 to TRBJ1-2; D not resolved. The CDR3 has 12 amino acids. CDR1 and CDR2 (germline): GTSNPN, SVGIG (reference sequence). Deletions cut 7 bases from V and 4 bases from J, with 13 bases between. The CDR3 coding sequence is TGTGCCTATAACGCGGGGAGCTATGGCTACACCTTC. Protein sequence: CAYNAGSYGYTF. Together with reference TRBV30 and TRBJ1-2, the CDR3 gives the full variable domain: SQTIHQWPATLVQPVGSPLSLECTVEGTSNPNLYWYRQAAGRGLQLLFYSVGIGQISSEVPQNLSASRPQDRQFILSSKKLLLSDSGFYLCAYNAGSYGYTFGSGTRLTVV.

The chain links TRBV28 to TRBJ2-1; D gene uncertain. V was shortened by 7 bases and J by 0 bases, with 16 bases between the two germline ends. Germline values: CDR1 MDHEN, CDR2 SYDVKM. This CDR3 contains 16 residues. The CDR3 DNA reads as TGTGCCAGCACAGAGGTTCCGGCTAACTCCTACAATGAGCAGTTCTTC. Residues: CASTEVPANSYNEQFF.